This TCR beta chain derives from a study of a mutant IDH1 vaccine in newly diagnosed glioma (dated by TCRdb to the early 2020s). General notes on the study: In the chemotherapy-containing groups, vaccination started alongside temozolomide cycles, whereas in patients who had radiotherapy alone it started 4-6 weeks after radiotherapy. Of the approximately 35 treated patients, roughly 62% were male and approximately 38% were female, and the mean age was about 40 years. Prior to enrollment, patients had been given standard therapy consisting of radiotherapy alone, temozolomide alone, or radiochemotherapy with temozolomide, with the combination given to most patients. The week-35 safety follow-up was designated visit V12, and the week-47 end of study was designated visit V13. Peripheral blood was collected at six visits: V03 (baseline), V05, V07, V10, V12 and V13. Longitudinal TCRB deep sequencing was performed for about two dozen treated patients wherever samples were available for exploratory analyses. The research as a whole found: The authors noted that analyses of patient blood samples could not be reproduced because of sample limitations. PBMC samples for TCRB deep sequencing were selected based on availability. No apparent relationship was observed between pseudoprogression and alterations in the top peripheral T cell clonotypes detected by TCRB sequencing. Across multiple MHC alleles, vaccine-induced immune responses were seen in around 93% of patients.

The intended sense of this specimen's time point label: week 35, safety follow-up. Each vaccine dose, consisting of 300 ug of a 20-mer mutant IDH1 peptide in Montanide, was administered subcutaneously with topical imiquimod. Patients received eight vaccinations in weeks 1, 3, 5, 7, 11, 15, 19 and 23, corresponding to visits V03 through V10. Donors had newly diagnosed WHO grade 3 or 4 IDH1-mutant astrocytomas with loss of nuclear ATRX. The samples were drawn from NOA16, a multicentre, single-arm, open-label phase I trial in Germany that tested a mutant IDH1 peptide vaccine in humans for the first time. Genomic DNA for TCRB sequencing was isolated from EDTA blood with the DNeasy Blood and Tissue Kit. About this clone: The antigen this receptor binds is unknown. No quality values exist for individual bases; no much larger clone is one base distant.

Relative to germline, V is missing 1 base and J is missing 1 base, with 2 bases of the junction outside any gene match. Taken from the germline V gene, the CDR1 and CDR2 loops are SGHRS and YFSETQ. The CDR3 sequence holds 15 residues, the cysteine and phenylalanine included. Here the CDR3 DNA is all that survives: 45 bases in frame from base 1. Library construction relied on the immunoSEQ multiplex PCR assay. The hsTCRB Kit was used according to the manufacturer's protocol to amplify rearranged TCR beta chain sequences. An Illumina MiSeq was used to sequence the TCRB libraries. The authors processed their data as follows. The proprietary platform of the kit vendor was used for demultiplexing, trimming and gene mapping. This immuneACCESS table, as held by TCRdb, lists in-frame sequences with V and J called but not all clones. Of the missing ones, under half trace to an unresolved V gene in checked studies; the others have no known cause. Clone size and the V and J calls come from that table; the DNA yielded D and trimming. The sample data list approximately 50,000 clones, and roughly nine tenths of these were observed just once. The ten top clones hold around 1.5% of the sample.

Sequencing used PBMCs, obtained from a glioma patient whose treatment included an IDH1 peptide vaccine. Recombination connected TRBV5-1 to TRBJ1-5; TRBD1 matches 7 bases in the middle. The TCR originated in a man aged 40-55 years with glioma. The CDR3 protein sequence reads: CASSLLGGSNQPQHF. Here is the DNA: TGCGCCAGCAGCTTGTTAGGGGGCAGCAATCAGCCCCAGCATTTT.